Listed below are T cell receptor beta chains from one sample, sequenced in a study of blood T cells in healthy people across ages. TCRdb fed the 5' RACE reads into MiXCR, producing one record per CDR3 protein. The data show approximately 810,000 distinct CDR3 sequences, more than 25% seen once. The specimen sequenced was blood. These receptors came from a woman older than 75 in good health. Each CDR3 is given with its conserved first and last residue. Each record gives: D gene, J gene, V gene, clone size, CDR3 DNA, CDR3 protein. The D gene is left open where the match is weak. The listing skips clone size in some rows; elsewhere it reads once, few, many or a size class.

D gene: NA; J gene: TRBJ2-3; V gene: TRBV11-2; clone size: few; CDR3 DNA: TGTGCCAGCAGCTTCCAGGCGGCACCTACAGATACGCAGTATTTT; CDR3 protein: CASSFQAAPTDTQYF
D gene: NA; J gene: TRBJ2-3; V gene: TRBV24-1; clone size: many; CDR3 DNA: TGTGCCACCAGTGACCCGGGACGCACAGATACGCAGTATTTT; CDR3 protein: CATSDPGRTDTQYF
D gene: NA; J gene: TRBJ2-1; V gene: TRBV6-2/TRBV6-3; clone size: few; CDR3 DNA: TGTGCCAGCAGGGCCACAGAAGTCGACAATGAGCAGTTCTTC; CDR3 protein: CASRATEVDNEQFF
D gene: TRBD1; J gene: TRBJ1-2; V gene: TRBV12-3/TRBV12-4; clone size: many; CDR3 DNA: TGTGCCAGCAGTTTAGCGACTACAGGGGCTGGCTACACCTTC; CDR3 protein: CASSLATTGAGYTF
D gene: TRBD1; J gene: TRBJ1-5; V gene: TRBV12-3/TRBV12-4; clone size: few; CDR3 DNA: TGTGCCAGCAATGTGGGACAGGGCAATCAGCCCCAGCATTTT; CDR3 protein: CASNVGQGNQPQHF
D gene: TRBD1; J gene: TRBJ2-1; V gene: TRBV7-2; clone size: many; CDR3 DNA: TGTGCCAGCAGCTCCGACGGGACAGGGCGGTACAATGAGCAGTTCTTC; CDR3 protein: CASSSDGTGRYNEQFF
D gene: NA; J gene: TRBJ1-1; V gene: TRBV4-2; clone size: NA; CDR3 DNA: TGTGCCAGCAGCCTAAACAGACAGACGATGAACACTGAAGCTTTCTTT; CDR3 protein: CASSLNRQTMNTEAFF
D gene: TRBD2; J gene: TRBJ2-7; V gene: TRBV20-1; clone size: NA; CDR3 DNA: TGCAGTGCTAGTCCCGGCGGGAGTGGTAACGAGCAGTACTTC; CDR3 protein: CSASPGGSGNEQYF
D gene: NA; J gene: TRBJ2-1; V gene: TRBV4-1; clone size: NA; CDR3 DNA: TGCACCAGCAGCCAGGATGGGTTGAGGCGGGGTAAGGGCAACGAGCAGTTCTTC; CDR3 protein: CTSSQDGLRRGKGNEQFF
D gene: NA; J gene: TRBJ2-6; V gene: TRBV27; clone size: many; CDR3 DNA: TGTGCCAGCAGTTCCCCGGTCCGCTCTGGGGCCAACGTCCTGACTTTC; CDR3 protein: CASSSPVRSGANVLTF